This T cell receptor (beta chain) was obtained from a study of molecular identifiers for immune sequencing clone quantification. Study overall: The replicate experiment used RNA from roughly 18,000 or 92,000 naive CD8 cells. This RNA was split into five aliquots, and four of them were sequenced. Points from the study as a whole: Effector cells had over 98% of their molecules in clones above 20 RNA copies, while naive cells had under 1%. Spiked Jurkat TCR RNA equal to one cell could reportedly be picked out among one million naive cells.

This clonotype was detected ten times or more. Its antigen is as yet unknown. V shed 3 bases and J shed 9 bases, with 10 bases lying between them. The CDR3 covers 12 residues. From germline, CDR1 is SGHRS and CDR2 YFSETQ. The authors built bulk TCR libraries by previously described methods with listed TCR primers. TCRdb passed the PCR reads through MiXCR, listing each CDR3 protein once. The table includes hundreds of thousands of distinct CDR3 sequences, around 25% detected once. Material: naive CD8+ T cells from blood, with Jurkat cell RNA spiked in. Subset meaning: FACS-sorted CD8+CD4-CCR7+CD45RA+ naive T cells. This clonotype was sampled from a human donor in good health. Some libraries in this study had Jurkat cell RNA spiked in. The chain has TRBV5-1 and TRBJ2-4; a weak D match, TRBD2 (5 bases). The DNA for the CDR3 is TGCGCCAGCAGCTCACAAGAGGGCATTCAGTACTTC. Residues: CASSSQEGIQYF.